This section outlines one T cell receptor (beta chain) sequence together with its context. These data come from a study of blood T cell repertoires in COVID-19. For the study at large: PBMCs, B-cell-depleted T cells, or T cells provided the cDNA or gDNA that made up the material.

It was during active infection that Seattle patients were enrolled and then longitudinally followed. Per the original data handling: Estimation of nucleated cell counts was performed using reference gene primer amplification. Sequencing used immunoSEQ multiplex PCR; TCRdb keeps in-frame clones, though not all of them. V, J and clone size reflect that table, while D and trimming were determined from the DNA. The data hold more than 300,000 clones, with about 87% observed a single time. The TCR sequence derives from a woman aged 25 to 39 with COVID-19, enrolled during active disease. The sample consisted of peripheral blood.

The CDR3 region is CASSLGTSTSTDTQYF. In nucleotides, the CDR3 is TGTGCCAGCAGCTTAGGGACTAGCACTAGCACAGATACGCAGTATTTT. The rearrangement joins TRBV11-2 to TRBJ2-3; 8 positions agree with TRBD2. Germline V gives CDR1 SGHAT, CDR2 FQNNGV. The CDR3 has 16 residues. Trimming cost V 1 base and J 0 bases; bases outside gene matches: 3. Filled out from reference TRBV11-2 and TRBJ2-3, the complete variable domain reads EAGVAQSPRYKIIEKRQSVAFWCNPISGHATLYWYQQILGQGPKLLIQFQNNGVVDDSQLPKDRFSAERLKGVDSTLKIQPAKLEDSAVYLCASSLGTSTSTDTQYFGPGTRLTVL.